The 9 T cell receptor beta chains listed next were all sequenced from one sample in a study of neurological immune-mediated disorders. TCRdb used MiXCR to reprocess the 5' RACE reads, holding one entry per CDR3 protein. The repertoire holds roughly 15,000 distinct CDR3 sequences, with roughly 3.5% as singletons. Sequencing input: CD8+ T cells from blood. The receptors were gathered from a woman in her thirties or forties in good health.

This clonotype showed up many times. This chain connects TRBV4-2 to TRBJ1-2, with D perhaps matching TRBD1 (5 bases). Per the germline V gene, CDR1 is LGHNA and CDR2 is YNFKEQ. The V gene lost 3 bases and the J gene lost 6 bases, with 17 bases spanning the gap. The CDR3 consists of 15 residues. CDR3 nucleotides: TGTGCCAGCAGCCATTCGGACATCTGGGGTAATGGCTACACCTTC. Translation: CASSHSDIWGNGYTF.

This clonotype has ten or more counts. The chain joins TRBV20-1 to TRBJ2-7; 8 bases map to TRBD2. The CDR3 length is 14 residues. Per the germline V gene, CDR1 is DFQATT and CDR2 is SNEGSKA (reference sequence). Trimming at V came to 2 bases and at J to 2 bases, leaving 5 bases not matched to a gene. CDR3 in DNA: TGCAGTGCTAGATTCCGGGAGGGAACCTACGAGCAGTACTTC. As protein: CSARFREGTYEQYF.

This clonotype was counted at least ten times. J is TRBJ2-7 and V is TRBV7-9; a weak D match, TRBD2 (6 bases). Germline CDR1 SEHNR, CDR2 FQNEAQ (reference sequence). Trimming removed 0 bases at V and 0 bases at J, with 24 bases between. This CDR3 region has 20 residues. Here the CDR3 reads CASSLALTWRRAPHSYEQYF. CDR3 coding DNA: TGTGCCAGCAGCTTAGCGCTCACCTGGCGGAGGGCCCCTCACTCCTACGAGCAGTACTTC.

This clonotype has at least ten counts. The chain carries TRBV5-6 and TRBJ1-5; no clear D. Germline CDR1 and CDR2: SGHDT and YYEEEE. This CDR3 is 14 amino acids long. V lost 2 bases to trimming and J lost 6 bases, with 12 bases between them. CDR3 loop: CASSFGSGIQPQHF. CDR3 nucleotide sequence: TGTGCCAGCAGCTTTGGTAGTGGAATTCAGCCCCAGCATTTT.

By sample share, this clonotype is large. The gene calls are TRBV29-1 and TRBJ1-2; D is ambiguous. The CDR3 sequence is 15 residues long. Deletions cut 0 bases from V and 1 base from J, with 12 bases between. CDR1 and CDR2 from the germline V gene are SQVTM and ANQGSEA. In DNA form, the CDR3 reads TGCAGCGTTGAAGATCCCCAGGCAGATAACTATGGCTACACCTTC. Encoded protein: CSVEDPQADNYGYTF.

This clonotype was counted at least ten times. The V call is TRBV28, the J call TRBJ2-7; 7 positions match TRBD1. This CDR3 has 14 residues. Looked up from germline, CDR1 is MDHEN and CDR2 is SYDVKM. The V segment lost 4 bases and the J segment 2 bases; nucleotides outside the gene matches: 5. This CDR3 reads CASSWTGQTYEQYF. As DNA, the CDR3 is TGTGCCAGCAGTTGGACAGGCCAGACCTACGAGCAGTACTTC.

Many counts were recorded for this clonotype. CDR3 sequence: CASSLSPGNTEAFF. The CDR3 nucleotides are TGTGCCAGCAGTTTATCCCCCGGGAACACTGAAGCTTTCTTT. V and J are TRBV27 and TRBJ1-1; D is uncertain. Germline V gene data show CDR1 as MNHEY and CDR2 as SMNVEV (reference sequence). The CDR3 runs 14 residues. Trimming took off 0 bases at V and 1 base at J, with 6 bases between the two ends.

The sample holds many counts of this clonotype. The rearrangement links TRBV14 to TRBJ2-1, with D uncertain. CDR3 length: 15 residues. Trimming took off 4 bases at V and 1 base at J, with 11 bases between the two ends. From germline, CDR1 is SGHDN and CDR2 FVKESK. The CDR3 DNA reads as TGTGCCAGCAGCCGTATGCAGGCTTCCTACAATGAGCAGTTCTTC. Amino acids: CASSRMQASYNEQFF. The full variable domain, with the rest looked up from reference TRBV14 and TRBJ2-1, is EAGVTQFPSHSVIEKGQTVTLRCDPISGHDNLYWYRRVMGKEIKFLLHFVKESKQDESGMPNNRFLAERTGGTYSTLKVQPAELEDSGVYFCASSRMQASYNEQFFGPGTRLTVL.

This clonotype occurred many times. The chain carries TRBV28 and TRBJ1-2; unclear D gene. The ends were cut back, 6 bases at V and 3 bases at J, with 11 bases in the middle. CDR1 MDHEN and CDR2 SYDVKM come from the germline V gene. The CDR3 contains 13 residues. The DNA for the CDR3 is TGTGCCAGCAGAAACCAGTCGCACTATGGCTACACCTTC. Its translation: CASRNQSHYGYTF.